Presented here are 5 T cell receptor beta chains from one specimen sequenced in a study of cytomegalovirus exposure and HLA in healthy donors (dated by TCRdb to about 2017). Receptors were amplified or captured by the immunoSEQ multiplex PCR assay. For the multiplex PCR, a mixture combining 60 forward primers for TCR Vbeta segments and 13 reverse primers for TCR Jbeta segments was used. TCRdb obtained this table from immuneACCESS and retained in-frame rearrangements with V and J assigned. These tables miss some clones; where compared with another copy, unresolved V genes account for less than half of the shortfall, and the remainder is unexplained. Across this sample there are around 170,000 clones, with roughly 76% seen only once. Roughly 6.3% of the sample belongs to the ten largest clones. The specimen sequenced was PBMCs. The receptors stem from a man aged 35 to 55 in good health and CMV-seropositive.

This CDR3 reads CASSRTDRYNSPLHF. CDR3 bases: TGTGCCAGCAGCCGCACTGACAGATATAATTCACCCCTCCACTTT. The V call is TRBV5-5, the J call TRBJ1-6; D possibly corresponds to TRBD1 (5 bases). CDR1 is SGHKS and CDR2 is YYEKEE in the germline V gene (reference sequence). The CDR3 extends over 15 amino acids. The germline V and J ends were trimmed by 4 bases and 4 bases, with 12 bases remaining between them.

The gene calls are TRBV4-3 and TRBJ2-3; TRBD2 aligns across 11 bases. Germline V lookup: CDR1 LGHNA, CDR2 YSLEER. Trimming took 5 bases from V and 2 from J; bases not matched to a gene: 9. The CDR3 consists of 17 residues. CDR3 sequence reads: CASSDLVAGGLTDTQYF. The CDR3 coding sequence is TGCGCCAGCAGCGACCTTGTAGCGGGGGGGCTCACAGATACGCAGTATTTT.

In DNA, the CDR3 is TGTGCCAGCGGGACGGTTGCGGGGATCTACGAGCAGTACTTC. Translating gives CASGTVAGIYEQYF. The chain recombines TRBV7-9 with TRBJ2-7; a possible D gene is TRBD2 (6 bases). CDR3 length: 14 amino acids. The germline gives CDR1 SEHNR, CDR2 FQNEAQ (reference sequence). Trimming cost V 8 bases and J 3 bases, with 17 bases left between them. Supplemented by reference TRBV7-9 and TRBJ2-7, the full variable domain reads DTGVSQNPRHKITKRGQNVTFRCDPISEHNRLYWYRQTLGQGPEFLTYFQNEAQLEKSRLLSDRFSAERPKGSFSTLEIQRTEQGDSAMYLCASGTVAGIYEQYFGPGTRLTVT.

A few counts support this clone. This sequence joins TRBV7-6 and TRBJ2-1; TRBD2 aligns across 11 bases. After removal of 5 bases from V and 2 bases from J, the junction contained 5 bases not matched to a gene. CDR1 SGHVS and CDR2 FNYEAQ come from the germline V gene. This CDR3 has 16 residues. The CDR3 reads CASSPVAGGPYNEQFF. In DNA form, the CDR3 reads TGTGCCAGCAGCCCCGTAGCGGGGGGGCCCTACAATGAGCAGTTCTTC.

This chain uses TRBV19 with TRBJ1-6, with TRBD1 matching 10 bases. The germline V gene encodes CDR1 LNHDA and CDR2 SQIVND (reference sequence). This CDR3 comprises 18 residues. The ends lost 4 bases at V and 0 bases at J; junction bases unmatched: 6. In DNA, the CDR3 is TGTGCCAGTAGTACTCGACAGGGGGCATCCTCCTATAATTCACCCCTCCACTTT. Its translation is CASSTRQGASSYNSPLHF.